The rows below give T cell receptor beta chains drawn from one sample of a study of regulatory T cells in long-lasting Graves disease. TCRdb re-called the multiplex PCR reads with MiXCR, one entry per CDR3 protein. The sample records about 440,000 distinct CDR3 sequences, less than 20% being singletons. The data were also submitted as part of a second study, on T cells in Graves' hyperthyroidism and ophthalmopathy.

The sequences come from peripheral blood mononuclear cells (PBMCs), collected at new diagnosis, from a patient treated with antithyroid drugs. The receptor set was obtained from a woman under 30 with Graves disease. CDR3s include the opening cysteine and the closing phenylalanine or tryptophan. D genes are given only for firm matches. Clone size is given for some rows only: seen once, a few or many times, or a class if the clone is expanded.

V,D,J,size,CDR3,DNA
TRBV29-1,TRBD2,TRBJ2-2,few,CSVGTSGTLGGELFF,TGCAGCGTCGGGACTAGCGGGACCTTAGGCGGGGAGCTGTTTTTT
TRBV7-9,-,TRBJ1-4,-,CASSLIRFLVDTHATNEKLFF,TGTGCCAGCAGCTTAATTCGGTTTTTAGTAGACACACATGCAACTAATGAAAAACTGTTTTTT
TRBV3-1,TRBD1,TRBJ1-2,many,CASSQILTGAHGYTF,TGTGCCAGCAGCCAAATCTTGACAGGGGCGCATGGCTACACCTTC
TRBV11-2,-,TRBJ2-2,-,CASSQSTLGGTGELFF,TGTGCCAGCAGCCAATCCACGTTGGGGGGCACCGGGGAGCTGTTTTTT
TRBV20-1,-,TRBJ1-2,-,CSANHIQVDYGYTF,TGCAGTGCTAACCATATCCAGGTGGACTATGGCTACACCTTC
TRBV7-3,-,TRBJ1-3,-,CASSRGLGDTIYF,TGTGCCAGCAGTCGGGGACTGGGTGACACCATATATTTT
TRBV19,-,TRBJ2-7,few,CASSVGVPEVYEQYF,TGTGCCAGTAGTGTGGGTGTACCAGAGGTCTACGAGCAGTACTTC
TRBV14,-,TRBJ2-3,-,CASNSSHPSTDTQYF,TGTGCCAGCAATTCCAGTCACCCTAGCACAGATACGCAGTATTTT
TRBV7-6,-,TRBJ2-1,many,CASSLGGSSNEQFF,TGTGCCAGCAGCTTAGGTGGGAGTAGCAATGAGCAGTTCTTC
TRBV9,-,TRBJ1-1,-,CASSVQGSTTEAFF,TGTGCCAGCAGCGTTCAGGGGTCGACCACTGAAGCTTTCTTT
TRBV12-3/TRBV12-4,-,TRBJ2-6,-,CASSLRDSMGGANVLTF,TGTGCCAGCAGTTTGAGGGACTCAATGGGTGGGGCCAACGTCCTGACTTTC
TRBV4-1,TRBD2,TRBJ2-4,-,CASSQDSTSGTFENEQYF,TGCGCCAGCAGCCAAGATTCGACTAGCGGGACATTTGAAAATGAGCAGTACTTC
TRBV10-2,-,TRBJ1-3,-,CASSRDSSSGNTIYF,TGCGCCAGCAGTCGGGACTCCAGCTCTGGAAACACCATATATTTT
TRBV24-1,TRBD2,TRBJ2-1,many,CATSDAGAAGIYNEQFF,TGTGCCACCAGTGATGCCGGGGCAGCGGGAATCTACAATGAGCAGTTCTTC
TRBV30,-,TRBJ2-3,few,CAWSVAGAFHTDTQYF,TGTGCCTGGAGTGTTGCGGGGGCCTTCCACACAGATACGCAGTATTTT
TRBV28,-,TRBJ1-4,many,CASTFLSGGEKLFF,TGTGCCAGCACTTTTTTGTCAGGAGGGGAAAAACTGTTTTTT
TRBV11-2,-,TRBJ2-3,-,CASSFRLGDTQYF,TGTGCCAGCAGCTTCCGACTTGGTGATACGCAGTATTTT
TRBV27,-,TRBJ1-3,-,CASSLGHGNTIYF,TGTGCCAGCAGTTTAGGGCATGGAAACACCATATATTTT
TRBV12-3/TRBV12-4,-,TRBJ2-7,many,CASSLLGAPYEQYF,TGTGCCAGCAGTTTACTCGGGGCCCCCTACGAGCAGTACTTC
TRBV2,TRBD1,TRBJ1-5,many,CASSGQGQGQPQHF,TGTGCCAGCAGTGGACAGGGTCAAGGCCAGCCCCAGCATTTT
TRBV20-1,TRBD2,TRBJ2-1,many,CSARLSGRASEQFF,TGCAGTGCTAGGCTGAGCGGGAGAGCGTCTGAGCAGTTCTTC
TRBV25-1,-,TRBJ2-3,-,CASSDSLGDTQYF,TGTGCCAGCAGTGATTCATTGGGGGATACGCAGTATTTT
TRBV14,TRBD2,TRBJ2-1,-,CASSVGLVSINEQFF,TGTGCCAGCAGCGTGGGACTAGTGAGTATCAATGAGCAGTTCTTC
TRBV15,-,TRBJ2-5,many,CATSRDRAQETQYF,TGTGCCACCAGCAGAGACCGGGCCCAAGAGACCCAGTACTTC
TRBV7-6,-,TRBJ2-1,many,CASSPEVGASSYNEQFF,TGTGCCAGCAGCCCAGAAGTGGGCGCAAGCTCCTACAATGAGCAGTTCTTC
TRBV20-1,TRBD1,TRBJ2-7,few,CSAQPGQGDYEQYF,TGCAGTGCTCAGCCGGGACAGGGGGACTACGAGCAGTACTTC
TRBV7-9,-,TRBJ1-5,few,CASSLSGGQPQHF,TGTGCCAGCAGCTTAAGTGGCGGTCAGCCCCAGCATTTT
TRBV4-2,TRBD2,TRBJ2-6,-,CASSQETSGSHSGASVLTF,TGTGCCAGCAGCCAAGAAACTAGCGGGAGTCACTCTGGGGCCAGCGTCCTGACTTTC
TRBV6-5,-,TRBJ2-7,many,CASSYTRYEQYF,TGTGCCAGCAGTTACACTCGCTACGAGCAGTACTTC
TRBV29-1,TRBD1,TRBJ2-7,many,CSVEGQAYEQYF,TGCAGCGTTGAGGGACAGGCGTACGAGCAGTACTTC
TRBV20-1,TRBD2,TRBJ2-1,few,CSGRVYNEQFF,TGCAGCGGGAGGGTCTACAATGAGCAGTTCTTC
TRBV2,-,TRBJ2-1,many,CASTERGDEQFF,TGTGCCAGCACCGAGAGGGGAGATGAGCAGTTCTTC
TRBV28,TRBD2,TRBJ2-3,-,CASSLFVSGSTDTQYF,TGTGCCAGCAGTTTATTCGTTAGCGGGAGCACAGATACGCAGTATTTT
TRBV19,-,TRBJ1-1,-,CASRMYTEAFF,TGTGCCAGTAGAATGTACACTGAAGCTTTCTTT
TRBV27,-,TRBJ2-7,-,CASSLGVTGAYEQYF,TGTGCCAGCAGTTTAGGAGTTACCGGGGCGTACGAGCAGTACTTC
TRBV27,-,TRBJ2-7,many,CASSGGFEQYF,TGTGCCAGCAGTGGGGGGTTCGAGCAGTACTTC
TRBV7-2,TRBD1,TRBJ2-7,many,CASSLPQGAYEQYF,TGTGCCAGCAGCTTACCGCAGGGGGCCTACGAGCAGTACTTC
TRBV6-5,TRBD2,TRBJ2-1,many,CASSYSLGLAGSGQFF,TGTGCCAGCAGTTACTCCCTAGGACTAGCGGGAAGTGGGCAGTTCTTC
TRBV7-9,TRBD2,TRBJ2-1,many,CASSLVAGGINEQFF,TGTGCCAGCAGCTTAGTAGCGGGAGGAATCAATGAGCAGTTCTTC
TRBV12-3/TRBV12-4,TRBD2,TRBJ2-1,-,CASSDGGPGTSGGGEQFF,TGTGCCAGCAGTGATGGGGGTCCCGGGACTAGCGGGGGTGGTGAGCAGTTCTTC
TRBV27,-,TRBJ1-2,many,CASSSQGRTMGYTF,TGTGCCAGCAGTTCTCAGGGCAGAACGATGGGCTACACCTTC
TRBV3-1,-,TRBJ1-1,few,CASSQAGVGGGTDAFF,TGTGCCAGCAGCCAAGCCGGGGTCGGGGGAGGCACGGACGCTTTCTTT
TRBV12-3/TRBV12-4,TRBD2,TRBJ2-1,-,CASSSRSGRDLYNEQFF,TGTGCCAGCAGTTCACGTAGCGGGAGGGATCTATACAATGAGCAGTTCTTC
TRBV13,-,TRBJ2-5,many,CASSLSFEGTQYF,TGTGCCAGCAGCTTAAGTTTTGAGGGGACCCAGTACTTC
TRBV27,-,TRBJ1-2,many,CASSFGPANYGYTF,TGTGCCAGCAGTTTTGGTCCAGCTAACTATGGCTACACCTTC
TRBV15,-,TRBJ2-7,many,CATSPVKGFYEQYF,TGTGCCACCAGCCCAGTAAAGGGGTTTTACGAGCAGTACTTC